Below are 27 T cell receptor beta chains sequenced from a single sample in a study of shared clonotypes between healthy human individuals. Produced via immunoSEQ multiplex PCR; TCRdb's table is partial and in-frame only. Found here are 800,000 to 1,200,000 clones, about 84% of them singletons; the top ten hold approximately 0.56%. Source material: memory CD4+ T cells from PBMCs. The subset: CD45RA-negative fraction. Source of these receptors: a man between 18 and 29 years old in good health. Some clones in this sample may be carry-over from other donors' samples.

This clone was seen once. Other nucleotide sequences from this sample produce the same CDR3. The CDR3 nucleotides read TGCGCCAGCAGCTTGGTGGGAGGGAGCTCCTACGAGCAGTACTTC. It translates to CASSLVGGSSYEQYF. The chain joins TRBV5-1 to TRBJ2-7; 7 positions agree with TRBD2. The V gene end was trimmed by 0 bases and the J gene end by 0 bases; junction bases not matched to a gene: 3. The CDR3 covers 15 residues. Germline CDR1 is SGHRS and CDR2 is YFSETQ. Variable domain in full (rest from reference TRBV5-1 and TRBJ2-7): KAGVTQTPRYLIKTRGQQVTLSCSPISGHRSVSWYQQTPGQGLQFLFEYFSETQRNKGNFPGRFSGRQFSNSRSEMNVSTLELGDSALYLCASSLVGGSSYEQYFGPGTRLTVT.

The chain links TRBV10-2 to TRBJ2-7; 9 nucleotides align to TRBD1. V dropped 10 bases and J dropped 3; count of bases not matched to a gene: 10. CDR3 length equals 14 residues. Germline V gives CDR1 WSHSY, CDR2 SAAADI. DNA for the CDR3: TGCGCCACTCAAAGGGGACAGGGCTTCTACGAGCAGTACTTC. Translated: CATQRGQGFYEQYF.

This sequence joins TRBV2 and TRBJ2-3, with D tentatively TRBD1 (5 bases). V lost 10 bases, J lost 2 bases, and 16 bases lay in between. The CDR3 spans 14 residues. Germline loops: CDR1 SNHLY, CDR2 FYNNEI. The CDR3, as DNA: TGTGCCACCGGTCCCGACAGACACACAGATACGCAGTATTTT. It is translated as CATGPDRHTDTQYF.

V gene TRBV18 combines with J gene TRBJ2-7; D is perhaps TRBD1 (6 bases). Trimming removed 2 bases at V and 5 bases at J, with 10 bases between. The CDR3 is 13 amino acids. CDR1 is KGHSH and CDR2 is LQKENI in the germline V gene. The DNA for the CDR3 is TGTGCCAGCTCACCAGGGGGCATAAACGAGCAGTACTTC. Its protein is CASSPGGINEQYF. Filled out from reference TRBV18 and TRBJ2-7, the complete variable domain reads NAGVMQNPRHLVRRRGQEARLRCSPMKGHSHVYWYRQLPEEGLKFMVYLQKENIIDESGMPKERFSAEFPKEGPSILRIQQVVRGDSAAYFCASSPGGINEQYFGPGTRLTVT.

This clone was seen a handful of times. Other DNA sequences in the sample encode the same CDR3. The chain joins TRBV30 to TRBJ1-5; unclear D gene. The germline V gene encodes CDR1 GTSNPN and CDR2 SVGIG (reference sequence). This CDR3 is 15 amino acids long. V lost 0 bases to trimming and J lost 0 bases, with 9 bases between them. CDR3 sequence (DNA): TGTGCCTGGAGTGTAGGAGGGTCTAGCAATCAGCCCCAGCATTTT. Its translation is CAWSVGGSSNQPQHF.

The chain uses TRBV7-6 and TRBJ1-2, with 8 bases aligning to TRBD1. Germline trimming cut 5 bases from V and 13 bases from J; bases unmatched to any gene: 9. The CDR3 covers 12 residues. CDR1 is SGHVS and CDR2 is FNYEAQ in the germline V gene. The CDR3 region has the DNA TGTGCCAGCAGCCCTGGCCAGGGGGCTGTCACCTTC. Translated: CASSPGQGAVTF.

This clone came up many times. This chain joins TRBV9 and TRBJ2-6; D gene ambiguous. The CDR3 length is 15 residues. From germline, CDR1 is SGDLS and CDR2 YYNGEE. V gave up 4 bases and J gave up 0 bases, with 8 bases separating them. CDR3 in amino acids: CASSPLASGANVLTF. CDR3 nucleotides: TGTGCCAGCAGCCCTCTGGCCTCTGGGGCCAACGTCCTGACTTTC.

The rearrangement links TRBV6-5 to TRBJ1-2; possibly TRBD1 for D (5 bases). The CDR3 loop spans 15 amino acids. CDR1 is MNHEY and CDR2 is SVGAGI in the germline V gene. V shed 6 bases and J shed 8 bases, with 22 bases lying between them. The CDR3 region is CASSKTHLGDAGYTF. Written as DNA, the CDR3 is TGTGCCAGCAGCAAAACCCACCTAGGGGACGCCGGCTACACCTTC.

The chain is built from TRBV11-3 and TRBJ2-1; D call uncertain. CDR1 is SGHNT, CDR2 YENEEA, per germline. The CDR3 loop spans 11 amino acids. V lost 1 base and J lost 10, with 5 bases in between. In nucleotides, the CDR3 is TGTGCCAGCAGCTTAGGGACCGAGCAGTTCTTC. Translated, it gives CASSLGTEQFF.

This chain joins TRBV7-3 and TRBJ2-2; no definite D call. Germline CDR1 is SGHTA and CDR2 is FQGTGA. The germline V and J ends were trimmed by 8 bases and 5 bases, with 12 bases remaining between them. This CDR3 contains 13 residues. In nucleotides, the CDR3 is TGTGCCAGCGCCCCTGCCAGAACCGGGGAGCTGTTTTTT. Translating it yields CASAPARTGELFF.

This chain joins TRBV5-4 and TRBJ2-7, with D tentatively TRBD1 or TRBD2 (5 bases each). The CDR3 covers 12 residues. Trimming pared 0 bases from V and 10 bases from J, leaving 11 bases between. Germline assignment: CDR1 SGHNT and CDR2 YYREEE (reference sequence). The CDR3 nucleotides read TGTGCCAGCAGCTTGGATGAGGGGCCCCAGTACTTC. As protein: CASSLDEGPQYF.

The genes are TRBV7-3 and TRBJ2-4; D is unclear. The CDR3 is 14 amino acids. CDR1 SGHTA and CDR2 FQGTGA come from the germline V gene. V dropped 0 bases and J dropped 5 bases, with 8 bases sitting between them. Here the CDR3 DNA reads TGTGCCAGCAGCTTAACCCCCCGGGAAAACATTCAGTACTTC. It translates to CASSLTPRENIQYF.

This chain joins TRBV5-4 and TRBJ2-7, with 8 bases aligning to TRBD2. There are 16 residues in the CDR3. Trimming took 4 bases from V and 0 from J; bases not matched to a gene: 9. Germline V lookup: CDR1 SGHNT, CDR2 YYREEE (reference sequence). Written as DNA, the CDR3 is TGTGCCAGCAGCCCCGGTGGAAGCGGGAGCTCCTACGAGCAGTACTTC. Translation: CASSPGGSGSSYEQYF. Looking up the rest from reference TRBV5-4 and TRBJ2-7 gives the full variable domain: ETGVTQSPTHLIKTRGQQVTLRCSSQSGHNTVSWYQQALGQGPQFIFQYYREEENGRGNFPPRFSGLQFPNYSSELNVNALELDDSALYLCASSPGGSGSSYEQYFGPGTRLTVT.

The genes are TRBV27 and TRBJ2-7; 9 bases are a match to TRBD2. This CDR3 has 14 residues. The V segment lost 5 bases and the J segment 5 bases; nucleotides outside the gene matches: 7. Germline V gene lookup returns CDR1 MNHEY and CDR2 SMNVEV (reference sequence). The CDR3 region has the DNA TGTGCCAGCAGTCCTTGGACTAGCGAGAACGAGCAGTACTTC. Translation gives CASSPWTSENEQYF.

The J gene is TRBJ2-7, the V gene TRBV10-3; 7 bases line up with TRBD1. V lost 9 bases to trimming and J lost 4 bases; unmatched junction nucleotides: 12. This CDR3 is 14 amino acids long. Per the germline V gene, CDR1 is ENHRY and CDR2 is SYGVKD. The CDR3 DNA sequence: TGTGCCATACATTCTCCGGGACAGACATACGAGCAGTACTTC. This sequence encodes CAIHSPGQTYEQYF.

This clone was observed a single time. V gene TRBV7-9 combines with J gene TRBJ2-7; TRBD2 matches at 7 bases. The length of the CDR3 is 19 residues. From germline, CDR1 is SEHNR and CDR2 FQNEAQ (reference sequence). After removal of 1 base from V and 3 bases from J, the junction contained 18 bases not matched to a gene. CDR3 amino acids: CASSLGPSGRPSRLYEQYF. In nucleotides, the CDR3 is TGTGCCAGCAGCTTAGGTCCTAGCGGAAGACCCTCGAGACTCTACGAGCAGTACTTC.

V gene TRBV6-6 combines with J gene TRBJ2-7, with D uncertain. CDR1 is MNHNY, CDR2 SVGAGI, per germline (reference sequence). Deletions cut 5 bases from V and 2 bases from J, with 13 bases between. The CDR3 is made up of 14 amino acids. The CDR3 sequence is CASSLPQSTYEQYF. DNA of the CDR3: TGTGCCAGCAGTCTCCCACAGAGTACCTACGAGCAGTACTTC.

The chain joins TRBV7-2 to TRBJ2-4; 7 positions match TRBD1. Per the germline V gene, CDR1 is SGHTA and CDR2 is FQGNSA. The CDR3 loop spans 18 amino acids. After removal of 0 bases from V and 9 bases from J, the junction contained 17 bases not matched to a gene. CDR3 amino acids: CASSLAGYRGLGVVIQYF. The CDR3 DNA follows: TGTGCCAGCAGCTTAGCGGGCTACAGGGGCCTGGGGGTTGTCATTCAGTACTTC.

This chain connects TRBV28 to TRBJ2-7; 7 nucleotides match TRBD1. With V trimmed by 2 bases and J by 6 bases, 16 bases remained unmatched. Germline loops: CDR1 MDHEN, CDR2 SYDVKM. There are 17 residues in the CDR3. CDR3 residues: CASSLTGWGRGKSEQYF. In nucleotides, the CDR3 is TGTGCCAGCAGTTTAACCGGGTGGGGCAGGGGGAAGAGCGAGCAGTACTTC.

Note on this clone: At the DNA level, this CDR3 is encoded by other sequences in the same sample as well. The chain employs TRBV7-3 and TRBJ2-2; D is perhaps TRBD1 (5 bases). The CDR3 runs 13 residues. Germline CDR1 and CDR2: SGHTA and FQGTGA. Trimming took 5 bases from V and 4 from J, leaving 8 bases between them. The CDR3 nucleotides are TGTGCCAGCAGCCCAACAGGCACCGGGGAGCTGTTTTTT. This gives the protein CASSPTGTGELFF.

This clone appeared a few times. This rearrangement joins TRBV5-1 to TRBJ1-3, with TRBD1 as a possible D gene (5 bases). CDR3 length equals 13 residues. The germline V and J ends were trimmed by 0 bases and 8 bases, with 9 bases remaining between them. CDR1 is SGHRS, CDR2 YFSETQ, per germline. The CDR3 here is CASSLGSRDTIYF. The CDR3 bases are TGCGCCAGCAGCTTGGGATCCAGGGACACCATATATTTT.

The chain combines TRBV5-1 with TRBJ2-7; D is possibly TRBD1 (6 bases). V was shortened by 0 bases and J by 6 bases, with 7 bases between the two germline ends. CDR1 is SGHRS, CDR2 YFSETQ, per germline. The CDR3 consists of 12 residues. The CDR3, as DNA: TGCGCCAGCAGCTTGGAAGGGGGCGAGCAGTACTTC. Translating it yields CASSLEGGEQYF.

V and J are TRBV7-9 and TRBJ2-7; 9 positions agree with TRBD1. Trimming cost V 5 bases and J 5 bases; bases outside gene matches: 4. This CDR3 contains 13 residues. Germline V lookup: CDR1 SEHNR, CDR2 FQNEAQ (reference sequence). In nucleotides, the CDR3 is TGTGCCAGCAGCGGGACAGGGATCCACGAGCAGTACTTC. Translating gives CASSGTGIHEQYF.

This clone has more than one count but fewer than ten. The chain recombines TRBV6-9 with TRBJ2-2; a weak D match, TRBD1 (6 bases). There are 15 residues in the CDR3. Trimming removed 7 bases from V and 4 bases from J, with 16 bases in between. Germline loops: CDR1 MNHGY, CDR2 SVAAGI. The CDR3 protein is CASTPTGYGTGELFF. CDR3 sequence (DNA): TGTGCCAGCACCCCTACAGGGTATGGCACCGGGGAGCTGTTTTTT.

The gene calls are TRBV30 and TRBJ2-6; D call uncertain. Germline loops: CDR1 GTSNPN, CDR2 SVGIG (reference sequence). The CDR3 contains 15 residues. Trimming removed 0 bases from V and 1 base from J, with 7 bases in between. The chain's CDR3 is CAWSVPGSGANVLTF. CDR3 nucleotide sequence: TGTGCCTGGAGTGTACCCGGATCTGGGGCCAACGTCCTGACTTTC.

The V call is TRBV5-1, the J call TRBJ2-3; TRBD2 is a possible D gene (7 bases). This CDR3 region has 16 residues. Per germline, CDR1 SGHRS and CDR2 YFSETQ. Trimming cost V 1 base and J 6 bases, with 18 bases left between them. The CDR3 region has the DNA TGCGCCAGCAGCTTGATTGGCGGGGGAACAGGGGATACGCAGTATTTT. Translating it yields CASSLIGGGTGDTQYF.

In nucleotides, the CDR3 is TGCGCCAGCAGCCCCTACGGGCCTAGCGAAAACAATGAGCAGTTCTTC. This codes for CASSPYGPSENNEQFF. The gene calls are TRBV4-3 and TRBJ2-1; weak D call: TRBD2 (6 bases). V was cut by 4 bases and J by 5 bases, with 18 bases left in between. The CDR3 is 16 amino acids. Germline CDR1 is LGHNA and CDR2 is YSLEER.